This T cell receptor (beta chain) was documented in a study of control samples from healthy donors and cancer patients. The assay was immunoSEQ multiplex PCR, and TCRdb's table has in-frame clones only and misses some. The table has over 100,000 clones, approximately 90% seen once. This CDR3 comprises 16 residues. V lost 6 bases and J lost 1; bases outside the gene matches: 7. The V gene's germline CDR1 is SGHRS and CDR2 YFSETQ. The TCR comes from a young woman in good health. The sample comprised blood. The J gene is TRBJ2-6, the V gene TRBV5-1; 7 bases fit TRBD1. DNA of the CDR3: TGCGCCAGCACCACGGACAGGTTGTCTGGGGCCAACGTCCTGACTTTC. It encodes CASTTDRLSGANVLTF.